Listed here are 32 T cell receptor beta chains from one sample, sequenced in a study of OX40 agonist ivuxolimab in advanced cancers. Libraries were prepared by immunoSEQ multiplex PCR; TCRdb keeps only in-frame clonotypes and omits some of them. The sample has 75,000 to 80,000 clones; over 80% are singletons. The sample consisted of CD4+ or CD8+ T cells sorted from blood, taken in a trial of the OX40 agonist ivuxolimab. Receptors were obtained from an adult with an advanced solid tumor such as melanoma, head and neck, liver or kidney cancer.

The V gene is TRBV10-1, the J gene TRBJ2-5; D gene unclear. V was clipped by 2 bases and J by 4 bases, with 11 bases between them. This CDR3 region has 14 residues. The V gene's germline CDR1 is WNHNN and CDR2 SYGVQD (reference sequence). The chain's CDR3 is CASSENQLGETQYF. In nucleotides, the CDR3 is TGCGCCAGCAGTGAGAACCAGTTAGGAGAGACCCAGTACTTC.

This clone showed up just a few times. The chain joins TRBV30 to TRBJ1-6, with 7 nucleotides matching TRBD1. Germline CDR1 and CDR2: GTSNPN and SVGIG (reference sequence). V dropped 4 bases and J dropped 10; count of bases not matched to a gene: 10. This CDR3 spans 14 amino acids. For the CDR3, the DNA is TGTGCCTGGAACCCGGGGACAGAATACTCACCCCTCCACTTT. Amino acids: CAWNPGTEYSPLHF.

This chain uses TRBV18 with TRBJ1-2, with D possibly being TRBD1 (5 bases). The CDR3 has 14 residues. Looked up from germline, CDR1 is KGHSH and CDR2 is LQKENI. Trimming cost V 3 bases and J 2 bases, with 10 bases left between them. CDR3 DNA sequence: TGTGCCAGCTCACCCTCCGGGGCCAACTATGGCTACACCTTC. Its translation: CASSPSGANYGYTF.

DNA for the CDR3: TGCAGCGTTGAAGATCTTGGGGGCGTCTATGGCTACACCTTC. This sequence encodes CSVEDLGGVYGYTF. The chain couples TRBV29-1 to TRBJ1-2; tentative D call: TRBD1 (6 bases). Germline V gene sequence: CDR1 SQVTM, CDR2 ANQGSEA. The CDR3 loop spans 14 amino acids. Trimming cost V 0 bases and J 4 bases, with 12 bases left between them. The whole variable domain, filled in from reference TRBV29-1 and TRBJ1-2, reads SAVISQKPSRDICQRGTSLTIQCQVDSQVTMMFWYRQQPGQSLTLIATANQGSEATYESGFVIDKFPISRPNLTFSTLTVSNMSPEDSSIYLCSVEDLGGVYGYTFGSGTRLTVV.

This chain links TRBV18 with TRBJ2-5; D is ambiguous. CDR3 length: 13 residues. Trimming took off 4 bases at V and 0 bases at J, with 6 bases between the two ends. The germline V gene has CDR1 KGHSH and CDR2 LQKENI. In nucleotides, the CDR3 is TGTGCCAGCTCACTTAACTACCAAGAGACCCAGTACTTC. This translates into CASSLNYQETQYF.

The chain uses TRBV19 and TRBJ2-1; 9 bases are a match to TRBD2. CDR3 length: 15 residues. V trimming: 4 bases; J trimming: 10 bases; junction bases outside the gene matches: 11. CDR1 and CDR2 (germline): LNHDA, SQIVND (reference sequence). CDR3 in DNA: TGTGCCAGTAGTACGATAGCGGGAGTGACGGAAGAGCAGTTCTTC. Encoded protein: CASSTIAGVTEEQFF.

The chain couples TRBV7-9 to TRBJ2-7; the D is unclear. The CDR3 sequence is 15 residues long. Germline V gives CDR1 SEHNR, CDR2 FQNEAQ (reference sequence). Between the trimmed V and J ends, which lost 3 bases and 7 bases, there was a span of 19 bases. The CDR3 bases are TGTGCCAGCAGCTTCGGTGGATTCGTCCTCCGAGAGCAGTACTTC. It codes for CASSFGGFVLREQYF.

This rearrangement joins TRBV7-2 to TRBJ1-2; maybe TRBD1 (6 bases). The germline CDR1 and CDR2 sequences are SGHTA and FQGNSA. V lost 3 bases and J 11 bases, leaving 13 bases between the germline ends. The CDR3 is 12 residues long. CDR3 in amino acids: CASSLRGLGYTF. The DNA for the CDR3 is TGTGCCAGCAGCTTGAGGGGGTTGGGGTACACCTTC.

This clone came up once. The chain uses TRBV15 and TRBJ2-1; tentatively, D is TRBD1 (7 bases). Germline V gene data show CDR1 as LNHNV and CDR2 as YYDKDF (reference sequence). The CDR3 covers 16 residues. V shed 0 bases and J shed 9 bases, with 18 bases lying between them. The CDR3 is CATSRERASGGGEQFF. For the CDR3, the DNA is TGTGCCACCAGCAGAGAAAGAGCTTCAGGGGGAGGTGAGCAGTTCTTC.

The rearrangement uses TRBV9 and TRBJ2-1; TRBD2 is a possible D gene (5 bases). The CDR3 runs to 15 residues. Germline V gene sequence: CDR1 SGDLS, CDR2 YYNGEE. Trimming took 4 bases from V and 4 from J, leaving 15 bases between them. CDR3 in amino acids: CASSPGLGGYNEQFF. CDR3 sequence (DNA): TGTGCCAGCAGCCCCGGGCTAGGCGGGTACAATGAGCAGTTCTTC.

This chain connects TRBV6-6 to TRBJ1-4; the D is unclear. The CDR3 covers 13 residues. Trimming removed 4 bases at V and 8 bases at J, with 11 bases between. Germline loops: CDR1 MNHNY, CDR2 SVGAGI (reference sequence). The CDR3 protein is CASSSAHWEKLFF. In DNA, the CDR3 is TGTGCCAGCAGTTCAGCTCATTGGGAAAAACTGTTTTTT.

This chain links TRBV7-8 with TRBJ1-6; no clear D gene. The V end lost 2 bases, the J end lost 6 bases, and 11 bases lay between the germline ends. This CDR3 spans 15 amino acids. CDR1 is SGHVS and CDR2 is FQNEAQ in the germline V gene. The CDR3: CASSLTTIRNSPLHF. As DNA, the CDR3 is TGTGCCAGCAGCTTAACGACGATCCGTAATTCACCCCTCCACTTT.

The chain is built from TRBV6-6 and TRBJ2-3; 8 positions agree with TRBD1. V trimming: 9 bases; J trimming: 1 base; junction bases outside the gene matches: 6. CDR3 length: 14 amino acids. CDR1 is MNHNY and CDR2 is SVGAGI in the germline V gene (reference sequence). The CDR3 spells CASAPGQGTDTQYF. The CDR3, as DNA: TGTGCCAGTGCACCGGGACAGGGCACAGATACGCAGTATTTT.

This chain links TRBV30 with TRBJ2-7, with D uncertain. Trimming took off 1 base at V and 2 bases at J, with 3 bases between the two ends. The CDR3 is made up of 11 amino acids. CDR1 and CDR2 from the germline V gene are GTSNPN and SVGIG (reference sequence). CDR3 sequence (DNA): TGTGCCTGGAGTGAAACCTACGAGCAGTACTTC. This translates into CAWSETYEQYF.

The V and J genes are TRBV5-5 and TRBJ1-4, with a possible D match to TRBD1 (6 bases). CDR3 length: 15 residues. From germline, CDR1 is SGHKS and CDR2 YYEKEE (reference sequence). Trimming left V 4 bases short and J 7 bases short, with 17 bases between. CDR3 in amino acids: CASSPFGRGSEKLFF. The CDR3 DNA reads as TGTGCCAGCAGCCCGTTTGGGAGGGGGAGTGAAAAACTGTTTTTT.

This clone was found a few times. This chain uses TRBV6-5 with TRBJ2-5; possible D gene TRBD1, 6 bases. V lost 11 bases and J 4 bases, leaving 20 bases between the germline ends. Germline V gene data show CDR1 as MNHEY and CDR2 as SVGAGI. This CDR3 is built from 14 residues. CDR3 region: CAVARGRVSETQYF. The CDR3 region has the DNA TGTGCCGTCGCCAGGGGACGTGTTTCAGAGACCCAGTACTTC.

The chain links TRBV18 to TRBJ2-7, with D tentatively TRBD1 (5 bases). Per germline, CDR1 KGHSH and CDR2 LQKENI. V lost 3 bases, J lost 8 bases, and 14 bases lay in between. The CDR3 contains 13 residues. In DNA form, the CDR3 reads TGTGCCAGCTCACCCGATAACAGGATGCAGCAGTACTTC. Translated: CASSPDNRMQQYF.

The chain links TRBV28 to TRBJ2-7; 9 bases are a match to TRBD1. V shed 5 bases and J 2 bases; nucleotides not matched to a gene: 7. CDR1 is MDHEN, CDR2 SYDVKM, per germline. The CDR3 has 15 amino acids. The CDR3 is CASSKPGQGTYEQYF. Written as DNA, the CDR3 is TGTGCCAGCAGTAAACCGGGACAGGGAACCTACGAGCAGTACTTC.

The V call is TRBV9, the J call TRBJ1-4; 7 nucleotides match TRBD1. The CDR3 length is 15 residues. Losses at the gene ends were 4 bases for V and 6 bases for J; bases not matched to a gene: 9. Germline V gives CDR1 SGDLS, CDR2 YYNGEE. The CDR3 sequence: CASSTRQGMDEKLFF. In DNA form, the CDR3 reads TGTGCCAGCAGCACCAGACAGGGTATGGATGAAAAACTGTTTTTT. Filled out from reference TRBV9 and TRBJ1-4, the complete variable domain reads DSGVTQTPKHLITATGQRVTLRCSPRSGDLSVYWYQQSLDQGLQFLIQYYNGEERAKGNILERFSAQQFPDLHSELNLSSLELGDSALYFCASSTRQGMDEKLFFGSGTQLSVL.

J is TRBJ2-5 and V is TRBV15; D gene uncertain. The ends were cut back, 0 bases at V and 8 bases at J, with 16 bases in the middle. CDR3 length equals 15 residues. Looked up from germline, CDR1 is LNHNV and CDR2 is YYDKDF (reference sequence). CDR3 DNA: TGTGCCACCAGCAGAGATAATAGACCCCAGAGAACCCAGTACTTC. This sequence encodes CATSRDNRPQRTQYF.

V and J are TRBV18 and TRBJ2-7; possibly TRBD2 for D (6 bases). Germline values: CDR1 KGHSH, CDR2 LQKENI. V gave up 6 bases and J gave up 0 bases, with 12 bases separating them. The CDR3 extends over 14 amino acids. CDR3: CASSRGEDSYEQYF. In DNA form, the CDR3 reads TGTGCCAGCTCGCGGGGCGAGGACTCCTACGAGCAGTACTTC.

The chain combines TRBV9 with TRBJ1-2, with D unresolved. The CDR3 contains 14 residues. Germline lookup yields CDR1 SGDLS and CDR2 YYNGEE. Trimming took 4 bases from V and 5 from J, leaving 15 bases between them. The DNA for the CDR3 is TGTGCCAGCAGCAAAAGCACCGGAAGATATGGCTACACCTTC. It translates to CASSKSTGRYGYTF.

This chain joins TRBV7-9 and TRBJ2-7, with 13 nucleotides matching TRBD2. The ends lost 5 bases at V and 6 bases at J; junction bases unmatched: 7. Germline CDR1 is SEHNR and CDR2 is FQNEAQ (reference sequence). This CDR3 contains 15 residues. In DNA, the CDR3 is TGTGCCAGCAGCCTGGGGGGACTAGCGGGACTCGAGCAGTACTTC. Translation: CASSLGGLAGLEQYF.

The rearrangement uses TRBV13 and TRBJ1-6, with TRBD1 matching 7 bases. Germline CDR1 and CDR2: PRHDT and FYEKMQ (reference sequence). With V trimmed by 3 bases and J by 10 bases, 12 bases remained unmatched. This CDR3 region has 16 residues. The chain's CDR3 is CASSFPGQTGESPLHF. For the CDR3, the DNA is TGTGCCAGCAGCTTCCCGGGACAGACAGGAGAATCACCCCTCCACTTT.

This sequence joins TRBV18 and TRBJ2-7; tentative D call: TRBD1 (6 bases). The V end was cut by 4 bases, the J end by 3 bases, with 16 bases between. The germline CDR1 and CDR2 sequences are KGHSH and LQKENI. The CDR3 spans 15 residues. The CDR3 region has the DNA TGTGCCAGCTCACAAATACAGGGTTGGGGCTACGAGCAGTACTTC. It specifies CASSQIQGWGYEQYF.

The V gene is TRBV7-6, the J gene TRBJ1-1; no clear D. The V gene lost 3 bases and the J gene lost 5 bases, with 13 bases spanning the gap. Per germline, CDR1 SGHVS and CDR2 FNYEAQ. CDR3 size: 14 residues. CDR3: CASSFMGRRTEAFF. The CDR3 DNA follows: TGTGCCAGCAGCTTCATGGGCCGTAGGACTGAAGCTTTCTTT.

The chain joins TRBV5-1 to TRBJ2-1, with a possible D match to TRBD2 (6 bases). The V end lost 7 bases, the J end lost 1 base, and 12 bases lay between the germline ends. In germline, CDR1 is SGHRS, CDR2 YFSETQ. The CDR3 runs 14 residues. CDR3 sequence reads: CASLRDSSYNEQFF. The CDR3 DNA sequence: TGCGCCAGCCTCAGGGACTCTTCCTACAATGAGCAGTTCTTC.

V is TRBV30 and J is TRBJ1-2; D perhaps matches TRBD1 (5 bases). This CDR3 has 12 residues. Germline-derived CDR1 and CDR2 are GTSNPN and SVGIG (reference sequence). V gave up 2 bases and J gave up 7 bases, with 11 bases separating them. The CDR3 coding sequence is TGTGCCTGGAGTAGCGGGACGGGTGGCTACACCTTC. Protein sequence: CAWSSGTGGYTF.

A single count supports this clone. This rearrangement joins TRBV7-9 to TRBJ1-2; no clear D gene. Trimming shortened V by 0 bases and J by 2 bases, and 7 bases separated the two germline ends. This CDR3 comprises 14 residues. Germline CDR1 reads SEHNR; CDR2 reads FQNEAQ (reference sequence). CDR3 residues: CASSLAVPNYGYTF. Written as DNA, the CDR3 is TGTGCCAGCAGCTTAGCGGTGCCCAACTATGGCTACACCTTC.

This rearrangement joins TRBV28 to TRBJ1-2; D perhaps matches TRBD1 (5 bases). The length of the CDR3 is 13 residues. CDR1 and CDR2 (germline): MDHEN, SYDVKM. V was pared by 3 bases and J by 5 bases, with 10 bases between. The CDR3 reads CASSFSRGYGYTF. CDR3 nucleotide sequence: TGTGCCAGCAGTTTCAGTAGGGGTTATGGCTACACCTTC.

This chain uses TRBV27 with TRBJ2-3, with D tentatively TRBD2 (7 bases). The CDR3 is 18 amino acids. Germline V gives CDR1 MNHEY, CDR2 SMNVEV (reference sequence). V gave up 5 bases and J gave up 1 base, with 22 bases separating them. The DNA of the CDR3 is TGTGCCAGCAGTCCTGTGGTGGGGGCGGGAGAGGGCACAGATACGCAGTATTTT. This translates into CASSPVVGAGEGTDTQYF.

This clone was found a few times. The CDR3 reads CASSLGRSGIGADTQYF. The CDR3 bases are TGCGCCAGCAGCTTGGGTAGGAGCGGGATTGGGGCAGATACGCAGTATTTT. V usage is TRBV5-1 and J usage is TRBJ2-3; 7 bases line up with TRBD2. V shed 0 bases, J shed 4 bases, and the junction held 11 bases outside the gene matches. Germline assignment: CDR1 SGHRS and CDR2 YFSETQ. The CDR3 spans 17 residues.